This T cell receptor beta chain was retrieved from a study of early T cells in non-severe SARS-CoV-2 infection. TCRdb passed the 5' RACE reads through MiXCR, listing each CDR3 protein once. The sample consists of tens of thousands of distinct CDR3 sequences, under 12% of them appearing once. This clonotype was recorded at least ten times. The germline V and J ends were trimmed by 3 bases and 1 base, with 9 bases remaining between them. The V gene's germline CDR1 is SGHTA and CDR2 FQGTGA. This CDR3 is 14 amino acids long. The sequenced sample consisted of whole blood. The TCR comes from an adult who was a healthcare worker with PCR-confirmed SARS-CoV-2 infection or an uninfected control (not recorded which). The V and J genes are TRBV7-3 and TRBJ1-1; D gene uncertain. CDR3 in amino acids: CASSLDSQNTEAFF. The CDR3 coding sequence is TGTGCCAGCAGCTTGGACTCACAGAACACTGAAGCTTTCTTT.